The 18 T cell receptor beta chains below were found in one sample sequenced in a study of T cell responses to AZD1222 COVID-19 vaccine. Produced via immunoSEQ multiplex PCR; TCRdb's table is partial and in-frame only. The data hold roughly 89,000 clones, with roughly 88% observed a single time. Material: peripheral blood, obtained on day 0 of MenACWY control vaccination. The receptor set was obtained from an adult in good health.

The rearrangement joins TRBV6-2 or TRBV6-3 to TRBJ1-1; D is uncertain. Trimming pared 6 bases from V and 1 base from J, leaving 15 bases between. The CDR3 sequence is 15 residues long. Germline-derived CDR1 and CDR2 are MNHEY and SVGEGT. CDR3 residues: CASSWHRGSNTEAFF. CDR3 nucleotide sequence: TGTGCCAGCAGCTGGCACCGGGGATCGAACACTGAAGCTTTCTTT.

This clone was found a few times. CDR3 amino acids: CASSLSRLTKNGYTF. In nucleotides, the CDR3 is TGTGCCAGCAGTTTGTCCAGGCTAACGAAAAATGGCTACACCTTC. V usage is TRBV28 and J usage is TRBJ1-2; no reliable D call. This CDR3 is built from 15 residues. Looked up from germline, CDR1 is MDHEN and CDR2 is SYDVKM. Trimming left V 3 bases short and J 6 bases short, with 17 bases between.

This clone was seen a handful of times. This sequence joins TRBV5-1 and TRBJ1-1; D is uncertain. The CDR3 loop spans 14 amino acids. V was cut by 0 bases and J by 1 base, with 7 bases left in between. In germline, CDR1 is SGHRS, CDR2 YFSETQ. The CDR3 nucleotides read TGCGCCAGCAGCTTGGTCGAAAGGAACACTGAAGCTTTCTTT. Protein sequence: CASSLVERNTEAFF. Full variable domain (rest looked up from reference TRBV5-1 and TRBJ1-1): KAGVTQTPRYLIKTRGQQVTLSCSPISGHRSVSWYQQTPGQGLQFLFEYFSETQRNKGNFPGRFSGRQFSNSRSEMNVSTLELGDSALYLCASSLVERNTEAFFGQGTRLTVV.

The chain recombines TRBV28 with TRBJ1-6, with no clear D. Germline-derived CDR1 and CDR2 are MDHEN and SYDVKM. The CDR3 is 11 residues long. The V gene lost 3 bases and the J gene lost 8 bases, with 2 bases spanning the gap. CDR3 nucleotide sequence: TGTGCCAGCAGTTTTGATTCACCCCTCCACTTT. Translating gives CASSFDSPLHF.

The chain is built from TRBV10-1 and TRBJ2-7, with 11 bases fitting TRBD2. Germline values: CDR1 WNHNN, CDR2 SYGVQD (reference sequence). The ends lost 4 bases at V and 4 bases at J; junction bases unmatched: 3. The CDR3 contains 14 residues. The CDR3 DNA reads as TGCGCCAGCAGTGGTACTAGCGGGAGTTACGAGCAGTACTTC. Translating gives CASSGTSGSYEQYF.

The rearrangement uses TRBV28 and TRBJ1-4; the D gene is possibly TRBD1 (6 bases). Trimming cost V 8 bases and J 8 bases, with 27 bases left between them. The CDR3 sequence is 17 residues long. CDR1 is MDHEN, CDR2 SYDVKM, per germline. CDR3 loop: CASSGLRLGAHGEKLFF. In DNA, the CDR3 is TGTGCCAGCTCCGGCCTCAGACTGGGGGCGCATGGAGAAAAACTGTTTTTT.

Comment on this clone: Other DNA variants within this sample encode the same CDR3. The chain employs TRBV18 and TRBJ2-7, with TRBD1 identical over 11 bases. CDR3 length: 14 amino acids. The J segment lost 2 bases and the V segment lost 3 bases, leaving 0 bases of the junction unmatched. Germline CDR1 KGHSH, CDR2 LQKENI. This chain's CDR3 is CASSPGQGAYEQYF. The CDR3 nucleotides read TGTGCCAGCTCACCGGGACAGGGGGCCTACGAGCAGTACTTC. The whole variable domain, remainder taken from reference TRBV18 and TRBJ2-7, is NAGVMQNPRHLVRRRGQEARLRCSPMKGHSHVYWYRQLPEEGLKFMVYLQKENIIDESGMPKERFSAEFPKEGPSILRIQQVVRGDSAAYFCASSPGQGAYEQYFGPGTRLTVT.

The V call is TRBV28, the J call TRBJ2-3, with a weak D call TRBD2 (7 bases). From germline, CDR1 is MDHEN and CDR2 SYDVKM. Deletions cut 5 bases from V and 2 bases from J, with 23 bases between. The CDR3 totals 18 residues. The CDR3 nucleotides read TGTGCCAGCAGTCCACCGGCGGGAGAGGGGGACGACACAGATACGCAGTATTTT. Translated: CASSPPAGEGDDTDTQYF.

This clone occurred a few times. The chain combines TRBV14 with TRBJ2-7; 8 nucleotides agree with TRBD1. The V segment lost 1 base and the J segment 2 bases; nucleotides outside the gene matches: 16. CDR3 length: 19 amino acids. Germline CDR1 reads SGHDN; CDR2 reads FVKESK. The CDR3 protein is CASSQAGGGLTLSPYEQYF. The CDR3 DNA reads as TGTGCCAGCAGCCAAGCAGGGGGCGGGTTGACCCTCTCCCCCTACGAGCAGTACTTC.

The chain recombines TRBV19 with TRBJ1-1, with D maybe TRBD1 (5 bases). Trimming left V 5 bases short and J 11 bases short, with 15 bases between. Germline CDR1 LNHDA, CDR2 SQIVND (reference sequence). This CDR3 contains 12 residues. In nucleotides, the CDR3 is TGTGCCAGTAGTCCTTCACAGGTTCGCGCTTTCTTT. It yields the protein CASSPSQVRAFF.

CDR3 amino acids: CASSLGGVSYNEQFF. Here the CDR3 DNA reads TGTGCCAGCAGCTTAGGGGGTGTTTCCTACAATGAGCAGTTCTTC. The chain employs TRBV7-9 and TRBJ2-1; no reliable D call. The CDR3 has 15 residues. The germline gives CDR1 SEHNR, CDR2 FQNEAQ (reference sequence). Trimming took 1 base from V and 1 from J, leaving 8 bases between them.

The chain employs TRBV28 and TRBJ1-5; D is undetermined. In germline, CDR1 is MDHEN, CDR2 SYDVKM. CDR3 size: 13 residues. V gave up 6 bases and J gave up 2 bases, with 8 bases separating them. CDR3 protein: CASSGFGNQPQHF. DNA of the CDR3: TGTGCCAGCAGCGGGTTTGGCAATCAGCCCCAGCATTTT.

This sequence joins TRBV19 and TRBJ1-2, with D maybe TRBD1 (5 bases). CDR1 and CDR2 (germline): LNHDA, SQIVND (reference sequence). This CDR3 contains 16 residues. Trimming shortened V by 4 bases and J by 0 bases, and 15 bases separated the two germline ends. The CDR3 nucleotides are TGTGCCAGTAGTACGACGTCACAGGAGACTAACTATGGCTACACCTTC. This codes for CASSTTSQETNYGYTF.

The V and J genes are TRBV18 and TRBJ2-3; 7 bases line up with TRBD2. The CDR3 is 16 amino acids. J was trimmed by 0 bases and V by 6 bases; bases with no gene match: 9. CDR1 is KGHSH and CDR2 is LQKENI in the germline V gene. CDR3 sequence reads: CASSRGAGVSTDTQYF. The CDR3 bases are TGTGCCAGCTCGAGGGGCGCGGGAGTAAGCACAGATACGCAGTATTTT.

The chain recombines TRBV27 with TRBJ1-6; TRBD1 agrees at 7 bases. V lost 5 bases to trimming and J lost 7 bases; unmatched junction nucleotides: 5. Germline loops: CDR1 MNHEY, CDR2 SMNVEV (reference sequence). CDR3 length: 14 residues. CDR3 in DNA: TGTGCCAGCAGTCCCGGGACAGCCAATTCACCCCTCCACTTT. The encoded protein is CASSPGTANSPLHF.

The CDR3 here is CASTVTRLAGGQAHLTYEQYF. DNA for the CDR3: TGTGCCAGCACCGTCACCCGACTAGCGGGAGGTCAGGCCCATCTAACCTACGAGCAGTACTTC. J is TRBJ2-7 and V is TRBV28; 13 bases are shared with TRBD2. V lost 7 bases, J lost 2 bases, and 23 bases stayed unmatched. The CDR3 covers 21 residues. The germline gives CDR1 MDHEN, CDR2 SYDVKM. The whole variable domain, filled in from reference TRBV28 and TRBJ2-7, reads DVKVTQSSRYLVKRTGEKVFLECVQDMDHENMFWYRQDPGLGLRLIYFSYDVKMKEKGDIPEGYSVSREKKERFSLILESASTNQTSMYLCASTVTRLAGGQAHLTYEQYFGPGTRLTVT.

J is TRBJ1-5 and V is TRBV3-1 (or the pseudogene TRBV3-2); maybe TRBD1 (6 bases). The germline gives CDR1 LGHDT, CDR2 YNNKEL (reference sequence). This CDR3 region has 16 residues. Trimming pared 4 bases from V and 4 bases from J, leaving 17 bases between. CDR3 in DNA: TGTGCCAGCAGCCTCGCTACAGGGAATCTGAATCAGCCCCAGCATTTT. Translating it yields CASSLATGNLNQPQHF.

The V gene is TRBV9, the J gene TRBJ1-4; D is unclear. This CDR3 has 14 residues. CDR1 and CDR2 (germline): SGDLS, YYNGEE. Deletions cut 0 bases from V and 8 bases from J, with 11 bases between. The chain's CDR3 is CASSVGLGYEKLFF. In nucleotides, the CDR3 is TGTGCCAGCAGCGTAGGTCTCGGATACGAAAAACTGTTTTTT.